The source of this TCR beta chain is a study of T cell responses to AZD1222 COVID-19 vaccine. The data were produced by immunoSEQ multiplex PCR, yet TCRdb's version contains in-frame clones alone and is incomplete. The data show 150,000 or so clones, about nine tenths seen once. Germline V lookup: CDR1 MNHEY, CDR2 SVGAGI. CDR3 length: 15 amino acids. V was cut by 10 bases and J by 2 bases, with 17 bases left in between. In the case of this clone: As yet, its antigen is unknown.

Study-level findings and limits: No repertoire was sampled before or during the peak T cell response, only after it. Clonal diversity was possibly underestimated; the donors were predominantly white British and more often female. The study reported that nearly half of spike-specific TCRs target unmutated variant regions. Only 5 to 7 individuals given AZD1222 were seropositive at baseline.

Sample: peripheral blood, taken on day 0 of AZD1222 vaccination. The genes are TRBV6-5 and TRBJ2-2; maybe TRBD1 (6 bases). This TCR was recovered from an adult in good health. CDR3: CAILQGYLNTGELFF. The CDR3 DNA follows: TGTGCCATCCTCCAGGGGTATTTAAACACCGGGGAGCTGTTTTTT.